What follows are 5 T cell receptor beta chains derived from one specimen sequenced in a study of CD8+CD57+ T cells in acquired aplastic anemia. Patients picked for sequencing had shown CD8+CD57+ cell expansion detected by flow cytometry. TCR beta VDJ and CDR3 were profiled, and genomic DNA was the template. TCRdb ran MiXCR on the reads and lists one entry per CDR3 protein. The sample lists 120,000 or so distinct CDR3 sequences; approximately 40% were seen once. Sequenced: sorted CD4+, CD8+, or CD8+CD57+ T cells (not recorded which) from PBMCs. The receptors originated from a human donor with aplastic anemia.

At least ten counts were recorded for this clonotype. The CDR3: CASSWGGVGEKLFF. CDR3 DNA: TGTGCCAGCAGCTGGGGGGGCGTGGGTGAAAAACTGTTTTTT. The chain links TRBV7-9 to TRBJ1-4, with a weak D call TRBD1 (6 bases). The V gene's germline CDR1 is SEHNR and CDR2 FQNEAQ (reference sequence). There are 14 residues in the CDR3. The V end was cut by 4 bases, the J end by 7 bases, with 13 bases between.

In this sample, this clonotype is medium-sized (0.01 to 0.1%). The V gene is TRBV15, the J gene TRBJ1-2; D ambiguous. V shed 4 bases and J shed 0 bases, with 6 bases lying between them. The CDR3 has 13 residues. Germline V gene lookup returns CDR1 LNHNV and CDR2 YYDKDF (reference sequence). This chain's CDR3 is CATSKSTNYGYTF. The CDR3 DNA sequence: TGTGCCACCAGCAAGTCCACTAACTATGGCTACACCTTC.

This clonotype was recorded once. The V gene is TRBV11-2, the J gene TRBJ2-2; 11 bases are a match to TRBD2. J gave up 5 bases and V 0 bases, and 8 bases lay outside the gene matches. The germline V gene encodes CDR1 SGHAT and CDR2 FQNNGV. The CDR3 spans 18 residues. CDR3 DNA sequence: TGTGCCAGCAGCTTAGAGACGCTAGCGGGAGGTTGGACCGGGGAGCTGTTTTTT. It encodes CASSLETLAGGWTGELFF.

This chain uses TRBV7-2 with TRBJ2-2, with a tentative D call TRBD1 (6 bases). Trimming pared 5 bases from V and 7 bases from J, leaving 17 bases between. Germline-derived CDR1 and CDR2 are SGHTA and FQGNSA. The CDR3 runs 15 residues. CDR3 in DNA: TGTGCCAGCAGCCCGAATCTACAGGGATTCGGGGAGCTGTTTTTT. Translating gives CASSPNLQGFGELFF. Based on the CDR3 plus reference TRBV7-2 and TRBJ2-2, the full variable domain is GAGVSQSPSNKVTEKGKDVELRCDPISGHTALYWYRQSLGQGLEFLIYFQGNSAPDKSGLPSDRFSAERTGGSVSTLTIQRTQQEDSAVYLCASSPNLQGFGELFFGEGSRLTVL.

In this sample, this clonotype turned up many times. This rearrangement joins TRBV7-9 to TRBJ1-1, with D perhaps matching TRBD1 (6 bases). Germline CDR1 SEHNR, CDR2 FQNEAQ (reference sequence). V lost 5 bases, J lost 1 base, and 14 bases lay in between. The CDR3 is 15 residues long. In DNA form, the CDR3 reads TGTGCCAGCAGCCTTCAGGACAGCGGGAACACTGAAGCTTTCTTT. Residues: CASSLQDSGNTEAFF.